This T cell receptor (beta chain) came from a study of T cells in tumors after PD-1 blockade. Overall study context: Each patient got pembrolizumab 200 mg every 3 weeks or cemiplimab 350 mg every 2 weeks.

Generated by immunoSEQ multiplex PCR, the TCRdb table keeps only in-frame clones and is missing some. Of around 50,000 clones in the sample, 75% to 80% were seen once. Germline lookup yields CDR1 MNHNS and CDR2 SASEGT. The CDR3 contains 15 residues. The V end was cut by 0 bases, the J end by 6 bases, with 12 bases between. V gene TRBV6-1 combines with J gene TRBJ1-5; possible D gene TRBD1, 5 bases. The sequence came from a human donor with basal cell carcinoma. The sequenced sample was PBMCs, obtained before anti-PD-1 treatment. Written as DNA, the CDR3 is TGTGCCAGCAGTGAAGCGCTTCCGGGGGTTCAGCCCCAGCATTTT. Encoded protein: CASSEALPGVQPQHF.